Following are 22 T cell receptor beta chains from one sample sequenced in a study of shared clonotypes between healthy human individuals. Here immunoSEQ multiplex PCR was the method, and the copy in TCRdb shows in-frame clones only, minus some. The repertoire holds under 750,000 clones, around 70% seen once, with under 2% in the top ten. The sequenced sample was memory CD4+ T cells sorted from blood. Subset of the sample: CD45RA-negative fraction. Receptors originate from a young woman in good health.

This sequence joins TRBV6-6 and TRBJ1-2; a weak D match, TRBD1 (5 bases). V lost 2 bases and J lost 8, with 12 bases in between. This CDR3 region has 13 residues. Per germline, CDR1 MNHNY and CDR2 SVGAGI (reference sequence). The DNA of the CDR3 is TGTGCCAGCAGTTACGGGGGGGAGAGCGGCTACACCTTC. It translates to CASSYGGESGYTF.

The count of this clone is one. The rearrangement uses TRBV28 and TRBJ2-7, with D maybe TRBD1 (6 bases). The CDR3 covers 15 residues. V was trimmed by 4 bases and J by 0 bases, leaving 13 bases between them. Germline V CDR1 and CDR2: MDHEN, SYDVKM. As DNA, the CDR3 is TGTGCCAGCAGTTCCCCGGGACATAGCTCCTACGAGCAGTACTTC. Protein: CASSSPGHSSYEQYF.

V is TRBV28 and J is TRBJ1-2; 11 nucleotides agree with TRBD1. V lost 6 bases, J lost 6 bases, and 9 bases stayed unmatched. Germline assignment: CDR1 MDHEN and CDR2 SYDVKM. The CDR3 is 15 residues long. Written as DNA, the CDR3 is TGTGCCAGCAGCCAAGGGACAGGGGGGGAGAATGGCTACACCTTC. Its protein is CASSQGTGGENGYTF.

V usage is TRBV18 and J usage is TRBJ2-6; D call uncertain. The germline CDR1 and CDR2 sequences are KGHSH and LQKENI. V was trimmed by 3 bases and J by 4 bases, leaving 10 bases between them. The CDR3 is 15 amino acids. The CDR3 loop reads CASSPVVTGANVLTF. Here the CDR3 DNA reads TGTGCCAGCTCACCGGTGGTTACAGGGGCCAACGTCCTGACTTTC.

The chain uses TRBV7-9 and TRBJ2-5; D might be TRBD2 (6 bases). The V end lost 5 bases, the J end lost 5 bases, and 15 bases lay between the germline ends. This CDR3 has 14 amino acids. Germline CDR1 SEHNR, CDR2 FQNEAQ (reference sequence). The CDR3 region is CASSPGGALETQYF. The CDR3, as DNA: TGTGCCAGCAGCCCAGGCGGGGCCTTGGAGACCCAGTACTTC.

This sequence joins TRBV5-4 and TRBJ1-4; the match to TRBD1 covers 7 bases. Germline trimming cut 3 bases from V and 8 bases from J; bases unmatched to any gene: 4. The CDR3 runs 13 residues. Germline V gene lookup returns CDR1 SGHNT and CDR2 YYREEE (reference sequence). This CDR3 reads CASSWGTAEKLFF. The CDR3 DNA reads as TGTGCCAGCAGCTGGGGGACAGCCGAAAAACTGTTTTTT.

Concerning this clone itself: A much larger clone is a single base away; this may be a read error. This chain joins TRBV19 and TRBJ1-1; 9 nucleotides agree with TRBD1. Trimming removed 5 bases from V and 5 bases from J; junction bases left unmatched: 6. Per germline, CDR1 LNHDA and CDR2 SQIVND (reference sequence). This CDR3 is 14 amino acids long. As DNA, the CDR3 is TGTGCCAGTAGTTTCGACAGGGGGAGGACTGAAGCTTTCTTT. This codes for CASSFDRGRTEAFF.

This clone was recorded many times. Other DNA sequences from this sample encode an identical CDR3 as well. This chain links TRBV18 with TRBJ1-1, with no clear D. Germline assignment: CDR1 KGHSH and CDR2 LQKENI. V was shortened by 2 bases and J by 1 base, with 5 bases between the two germline ends. The CDR3 is made up of 13 amino acids. This chain's CDR3 is CASSPSGNTEAFF. CDR3 sequence (DNA): TGTGCCAGCTCACCAAGTGGGAACACTGAAGCTTTCTTT. Complete variable domain (other parts from reference TRBV18 and TRBJ1-1): NAGVMQNPRHLVRRRGQEARLRCSPMKGHSHVYWYRQLPEEGLKFMVYLQKENIIDESGMPKERFSAEFPKEGPSILRIQQVVRGDSAAYFCASSPSGNTEAFFGQGTRLTVV.

This clone was observed a single time. V and J are TRBV4-1 and TRBJ2-2, with 10 positions matching TRBD2. CDR1 is MGHRA, CDR2 YSYEKL, per germline. After removal of 2 bases from V and 5 bases from J, the junction contained 2 bases not matched to a gene. This CDR3 region has 15 residues. The CDR3 DNA reads TGCGCCAGCAGCCAACTAGCGGGAGTTACCGGGGAGCTGTTTTTT. Translated: CASSQLAGVTGELFF.

This chain joins TRBV11-2 and TRBJ2-2; unclear D gene. Trimming took 8 bases from V and 9 from J, leaving 22 bases between them. CDR3 length equals 15 residues. Germline CDR1 and CDR2: SGHAT and FQNNGV. CDR3 sequence: CASVSNRAKGRELFF. The CDR3, as DNA: TGTGCCAGCGTGTCTAACCGGGCCAAAGGCCGGGAGCTGTTTTTT.

In its sample, this clone was seen once. A far larger clone differs by one base, so this is likely a read error. The same CDR3 can be traced to other DNA sequences in this sample. The genes are TRBV9 and TRBJ2-3, with unresolved D. Per germline, CDR1 SGDLS and CDR2 YYNGEE. V gave up 0 bases and J gave up 2 bases, with 4 bases separating them. The length of the CDR3 is 13 residues. The CDR3 sequence: CASSVAPTDTQYF. The DNA for the CDR3 is TGTGCCAGCAGCGTAGCTCCCACAGATACGCAGTATTTT.

The chain uses TRBV29-1 and TRBJ1-1; TRBD1 matches at 8 bases. Trimming removed 6 bases from V and 2 bases from J; junction bases left unmatched: 8. CDR3 size: 14 residues. From germline, CDR1 is SQVTM and CDR2 ANQGSEA. CDR3 amino acids: CSVVLGQANTEAFF. The CDR3 DNA reads TGCAGCGTGGTGCTGGGACAGGCTAACACTGAAGCTTTCTTT. The whole variable domain, remainder taken from reference TRBV29-1 and TRBJ1-1, is SAVISQKPSRDICQRGTSLTIQCQVDSQVTMMFWYRQQPGQSLTLIATANQGSEATYESGFVIDKFPISRPNLTFSTLTVSNMSPEDSSIYLCSVVLGQANTEAFFGQGTRLTVV.

The chain couples TRBV27 to TRBJ1-2, with 9 bases fitting TRBD1. The CDR3 has 14 residues. Germline V gene sequence: CDR1 MNHEY, CDR2 SMNVEV (reference sequence). The trim removed 4 bases at V and 6 bases at J, leaving 6 bases unmatched. The CDR3 DNA reads as TGTGCCAGCAGTTATGGGACAGGGAGCGATGGCTACACCTTC. Translating gives CASSYGTGSDGYTF.

J is TRBJ1-5 and V is TRBV5-6; the match to TRBD1 covers 7 bases. This CDR3 spans 15 amino acids. V shed 4 bases and J 4 bases; nucleotides not matched to a gene: 8. Germline V gene lookup returns CDR1 SGHDT and CDR2 YYEEEE. CDR3 nucleotides: TGTGCCAGCAGCGCGCGGGGACAGAATAATCAGCCCCAGCATTTT. Amino acid sequence: CASSARGQNNQPQHF.

The rearrangement uses TRBV5-1 and TRBJ1-2, with D perhaps TRBD1 (6 bases). This CDR3 spans 15 amino acids. Germline V CDR1 and CDR2: SGHRS, YFSETQ. V was cut by 2 bases and J by 2 bases, with 13 bases left in between. The CDR3 protein is CASSLGGGLNYGYTF. In DNA form, the CDR3 reads TGCGCCAGCAGCTTAGGTGGGGGCTTAAACTATGGCTACACCTTC.

This clone is a singleton in its sample. The chain recombines TRBV6-1 with TRBJ1-1; D is perhaps TRBD1 (5 bases). The CDR3 is 12 residues long. Deletions cut 11 bases from V and 6 bases from J, with 16 bases between. CDR1 MNHNS and CDR2 SASEGT come from the germline V gene. CDR3 amino acids: CACRRGGSEAFF. The CDR3 region has the DNA TGTGCCTGCCGGCGGGGCGGGTCTGAAGCTTTCTTT.

This clone was found a few times. The V call is TRBV7-6, the J call TRBJ2-2; D not resolved. Germline-derived CDR1 and CDR2 are SGHVS and FNYEAQ. The V and J ends lost 2 bases and 0 bases respectively, with 10 bases between them. This CDR3 is built from 16 residues. The CDR3 loop reads CASSLLVTANTGELFF. CDR3 sequence (DNA): TGTGCCAGCAGCTTACTTGTCACGGCGAACACCGGGGAGCTGTTTTTT.

The V gene is TRBV2, the J gene TRBJ1-2; 10 bases are a match to TRBD1. The germline V gene has CDR1 SNHLY and CDR2 FYNNEI. Trimming took 6 bases from V and 8 from J; bases not matched to a gene: 15. This CDR3 is built from 16 residues. The CDR3 spells CASRPGTGVTKGGYTF. CDR3 bases: TGTGCCAGCAGGCCCGGGACAGGGGTGACGAAAGGAGGCTACACCTTC.

V gene TRBV5-1 combines with J gene TRBJ2-1; no clear D gene. V was pared by 0 bases and J by 6 bases, with 10 bases between. The CDR3 consists of 14 residues. Germline V gene lookup returns CDR1 SGHRS and CDR2 YFSETQ. CDR3 sequence reads: CASSLDGESNEQFF. Here the CDR3 DNA reads TGCGCCAGCAGCTTGGACGGCGAAAGCAATGAGCAGTTCTTC. The variable domain in full, with the rest retrieved from reference TRBV5-1 and TRBJ2-1, is KAGVTQTPRYLIKTRGQQVTLSCSPISGHRSVSWYQQTPGQGLQFLFEYFSETQRNKGNFPGRFSGRQFSNSRSEMNVSTLELGDSALYLCASSLDGESNEQFFGPGTRLTVL.

The chain uses TRBV18 and TRBJ2-2, with TRBD1 identical over 8 bases. The CDR3 runs 16 residues. Germline V gene lookup returns CDR1 KGHSH and CDR2 LQKENI. V shed 3 bases and J 3 bases; nucleotides not matched to a gene: 6. Here the CDR3 reads CASSPVRTGYTGELFF. Here the CDR3 DNA reads TGTGCCAGCTCACCTGTTAGGACAGGGTACACCGGGGAGCTGTTTTTT.

In this sample, this clone turned up a few times. The sample contains more than one DNA sequence encoding this CDR3. This rearrangement joins TRBV7-2 to TRBJ2-3; possibly TRBD2 for D (5 bases). In germline, CDR1 is SGHTA, CDR2 FQGNSA. This CDR3 has 15 amino acids. V lost 5 bases to trimming and J lost 0 bases, with 12 bases between them. The CDR3 DNA follows: TGTGCCAGCAGCCCAGACTACTTAAGCACAGATACGCAGTATTTT. The encoded protein is CASSPDYLSTDTQYF.

This chain connects TRBV29-1 to TRBJ1-4; D is undetermined. This CDR3 contains 15 residues. Looked up from germline, CDR1 is SQVTM and CDR2 is ANQGSEA. Trimming took 4 bases from V and 0 from J, leaving 12 bases between them. CDR3 DNA sequence: TGCAGCGTTGTCGGCACAACATCAACTAATGAAAAACTGTTTTTT. Encoded protein: CSVVGTTSTNEKLFF.